Listed below are T cell receptor beta chains from one sample, sequenced in a study of long-term antiretroviral therapy in people with HIV. Profiling relied on immunoSEQ multiplex PCR, and the TCRdb table lists in-frame clones only, not all of them. This sample has about 20,000 clones, with over 80% found just once. The material was unsorted PBMCs, obtained 1.2 years after starting antiretroviral therapy. Receptors originate from a woman in her thirties or forties with HIV. The CDR3 runs from the conserved cysteine through the conserved F or W. Each record gives: J gene, V gene, D gene, clone size, CDR3 DNA, CDR3 protein. A D gene is named only where the DNA matches it firmly. The size field is filled for only some rows; it gives once, few, many or a size class.

j_gene: TRBJ1-2; v_gene: TRBV7-2; d_gene: TRBD1; abundance: .; CDR3nt: TGTGCCAGCAGCTTAAGTCGACCAAGGGGGCAAAATTCTGGCTACACCTTC; CDR3aa: CASSLSRPRGQNSGYTF
j_gene: TRBJ2-3; v_gene: TRBV29-1; d_gene: .; abundance: .; CDR3nt: TGCAGCGTTGAAGATCTTAGAGGGGGCACAGATACGCAGTATTTT; CDR3aa: CSVEDLRGGTDTQYF
j_gene: TRBJ1-4; v_gene: TRBV9; d_gene: .; abundance: .; CDR3nt: TGTGCCAGCAGTACAGGGAGTTCGAATGAAAAACTGTTTTTT; CDR3aa: CASSTGSSNEKLFF
j_gene: TRBJ1-4; v_gene: TRBV7-9; d_gene: .; abundance: .; CDR3nt: TGTGCCAGCAGCCCTAGGGCCCAACTGCGGGAAAAACTGTTTTTT; CDR3aa: CASSPRAQLREKLFF
j_gene: TRBJ1-1; v_gene: TRBV27; d_gene: TRBD1; abundance: .; CDR3nt: TGTGCCAGCAGTTTATACCCGGGACAGGGAGGAGGTATGGCTGAAGCTTTCTTT; CDR3aa: CASSLYPGQGGGMAEAFF
j_gene: TRBJ2-7; v_gene: TRBV19; d_gene: .; abundance: few; CDR3nt: TGTGCCAGTAGTATGGTAGGCTACGAGCAGTACTTC; CDR3aa: CASSMVGYEQYF
j_gene: TRBJ2-5; v_gene: TRBV28; d_gene: TRBD1; abundance: .; CDR3nt: TGTGCCAGCACCCAGCTTCGGGACAGGGCAGAGACCCAGTACTTC; CDR3aa: CASTQLRDRAETQYF
j_gene: TRBJ2-7; v_gene: TRBV18; d_gene: TRBD1; abundance: .; CDR3nt: TGTGCCAGCTCACAAGGGGGGACAGGGGGCGAGCAGTACTTC; CDR3aa: CASSQGGTGGEQYF
j_gene: TRBJ2-2; v_gene: TRBV7-2; d_gene: .; abundance: .; CDR3nt: TGTGCCAGCAGCTTAACGACAGCCACCGGAGAGCTGTTTTTT; CDR3aa: CASSLTTATGELFF
j_gene: TRBJ2-2; v_gene: TRBV7-9; d_gene: .; abundance: .; CDR3nt: TGTGCCAGCAGCTTAGACGGGCTAGTTTCCGGGGAGCTGTTTTTT; CDR3aa: CASSLDGLVSGELFF
j_gene: TRBJ2-2; v_gene: TRBV5-1; d_gene: .; abundance: once; CDR3nt: TGCGCCAGCACACGGCAGCAGAACACCGGGGAGCTGTTTTTT; CDR3aa: CASTRQQNTGELFF
j_gene: TRBJ1-2; v_gene: TRBV5-1; d_gene: .; abundance: few; CDR3nt: TGCGCCAGCAGCTTGGGAGACGACTTTTTTGGCTACACCTTC; CDR3aa: CASSLGDDFFGYTF
j_gene: TRBJ1-3; v_gene: TRBV7-2; d_gene: .; abundance: few; CDR3nt: TGTGCCAGCAGCCCTTTGGGGGTCCCGGGGAACACCATATATTTT; CDR3aa: CASSPLGVPGNTIYF
j_gene: TRBJ2-7; v_gene: TRBV19; d_gene: TRBD1; abundance: .; CDR3nt: TGTGCCAGTAGTTCGGGACAGGGGGAGGAGCAGTACTTC; CDR3aa: CASSSGQGEEQYF
j_gene: TRBJ2-3; v_gene: TRBV28; d_gene: .; abundance: .; CDR3nt: TGTGCCAGCAGTCCCTCATTGTACCCACCAGATACGCAGTATTTT; CDR3aa: CASSPSLYPPDTQYF
j_gene: TRBJ1-2; v_gene: TRBV20-1; d_gene: .; abundance: .; CDR3nt: TGCAGTGCTTCAGCTAACTATGGCTACACCTTC; CDR3aa: CSASANYGYTF
j_gene: TRBJ1-3; v_gene: TRBV28; d_gene: TRBD1; abundance: .; CDR3nt: TGTGCCAGCAGTGAGGGGGCCTCTGGAAACACCATATATTTT; CDR3aa: CASSEGASGNTIYF
j_gene: TRBJ1-3; v_gene: TRBV19; d_gene: TRBD1; abundance: .; CDR3nt: TGTGCCAGTAGTCGACCGGGACAGGGAAACACCATATATTTT; CDR3aa: CASSRPGQGNTIYF
j_gene: TRBJ2-2; v_gene: TRBV7-9; d_gene: TRBD2; abundance: .; CDR3nt: TGTGCCAGCAGCCCACGATACAGTAGCGGGAGTGGTACCGGGGAGCTATTTTTT; CDR3aa: CASSPRYSSGSGTGELFF
j_gene: TRBJ2-7; v_gene: TRBV16; d_gene: TRBD1; abundance: .; CDR3nt: TGTGCCAGCAGCCCTCCGGGACAGGGGACCTACGAGCAGTACTTC; CDR3aa: CASSPPGQGTYEQYF
j_gene: TRBJ2-3; v_gene: TRBV6-6; d_gene: TRBD1; abundance: .; CDR3nt: TGTGCCAGCAGTTCCAGACAGGGTGATACGCAGTATTTT; CDR3aa: CASSSRQGDTQYF
j_gene: TRBJ1-5; v_gene: TRBV10-3; d_gene: .; abundance: .; CDR3nt: TGTGCCATCAACACCTCAGGCCCGGAAAAGCCCCAGCATTTT; CDR3aa: CAINTSGPEKPQHF
j_gene: TRBJ2-7; v_gene: TRBV6-1; d_gene: .; abundance: .; CDR3nt: TGTGCCAGCACAGGGGATATGTCTTACGAGCAGTACTTC; CDR3aa: CASTGDMSYEQYF
j_gene: TRBJ1-2; v_gene: TRBV18; d_gene: TRBD1; abundance: .; CDR3nt: TGTGCCAGCTCCCCATCAGGGGGGGTAGCTTCCTCTTATGGCTACACCTTC; CDR3aa: CASSPSGGVASSYGYTF
j_gene: TRBJ2-6; v_gene: TRBV19; d_gene: .; abundance: .; CDR3nt: TGTGCCAGTACCGCGACAGGGACTAACTCTGGGGCCAACGTCCTGACTTTC; CDR3aa: CASTATGTNSGANVLTF
j_gene: TRBJ2-3; v_gene: TRBV29-1; d_gene: .; abundance: .; CDR3nt: TGCAGCGTTGAAGATAGGGTCATGGTCTCAGATACGCAGTATTTT; CDR3aa: CSVEDRVMVSDTQYF
j_gene: TRBJ1-1; v_gene: TRBV6-1; d_gene: .; abundance: .; CDR3nt: TGTGCCAGCAGCCTTACAGGTAGGAGGACTGAAGCTTTCTTT; CDR3aa: CASSLTGRRTEAFF
j_gene: TRBJ2-2; v_gene: TRBV18; d_gene: .; abundance: few; CDR3nt: TGTGCCAGCTCACCAGAGGACACCGCCATCACCGGGGAGCTGTTTTTT; CDR3aa: CASSPEDTAITGELFF
j_gene: TRBJ2-7; v_gene: TRBV5-1; d_gene: .; abundance: .; CDR3nt: TGCGCCAGCAGGGATGACCCCTGGGGCTACGAGCAGTACTTC; CDR3aa: CASRDDPWGYEQYF
j_gene: TRBJ2-3; v_gene: TRBV7-9; d_gene: TRBD1; abundance: .; CDR3nt: TGTGCCAGCAGCTTAGGGGGACAGCGCACAGATACGCAGTATTTT; CDR3aa: CASSLGGQRTDTQYF
j_gene: TRBJ1-3; v_gene: TRBV5-8; d_gene: .; abundance: .; CDR3nt: TGTGCCAGCAGCACTGGACAGAGCTCTGGAAACACCATATATTTT; CDR3aa: CASSTGQSSGNTIYF
j_gene: TRBJ1-2; v_gene: TRBV13; d_gene: .; abundance: .; CDR3nt: TGTGCCAGCAGCTTAAAAGCGACAGCACGATATGGCTACACCTTC; CDR3aa: CASSLKATARYGYTF
j_gene: TRBJ2-7; v_gene: TRBV13; d_gene: .; abundance: .; CDR3nt: TGTGCCAGCAGCTTAGGCCTAAGGTACGAGCAGTACTTC; CDR3aa: CASSLGLRYEQYF
j_gene: TRBJ2-1; v_gene: TRBV19; d_gene: .; abundance: .; CDR3nt: TGTGCCAGTAGTACCTCGAACCCTTACAATGAGCAGTTCTTC; CDR3aa: CASSTSNPYNEQFF
j_gene: TRBJ2-3; v_gene: TRBV7-9; d_gene: TRBD2; abundance: .; CDR3nt: TGTGCCAGCAGCCCCACCGGGGGGGCGGGAGTTCGCACAGATACGCAGTATTTT; CDR3aa: CASSPTGGAGVRTDTQYF
j_gene: TRBJ1-2; v_gene: TRBV5-6; d_gene: TRBD1; abundance: .; CDR3nt: TGTGCCAGCAGCTCCCCGGGACAGGGGAACTATGGCTACACCTTC; CDR3aa: CASSSPGQGNYGYTF
j_gene: TRBJ2-7; v_gene: TRBV2; d_gene: TRBD2; abundance: .; CDR3nt: TGTGCCAGCAGTGAATACGGACTAGCGGGAGGAGACTACGAGCAGTACTTC; CDR3aa: CASSEYGLAGGDYEQYF
j_gene: TRBJ2-1; v_gene: TRBV28; d_gene: TRBD2; abundance: .; CDR3nt: TGTGCCAGCGGACTAGCGAGAAATGAGCAGTTCTTC; CDR3aa: CASGLARNEQFF
j_gene: TRBJ1-3; v_gene: TRBV5-4; d_gene: TRBD1; abundance: medium-sized; CDR3nt: TGTGCCAGCAGCGACCGGGACAGGGACTCCCTCGCTGGAAACACCATATATTTT; CDR3aa: CASSDRDRDSLAGNTIYF
j_gene: TRBJ1-2; v_gene: TRBV5-1; d_gene: TRBD1; abundance: .; CDR3nt: TGCGCCAGCAGCTCGGGACAGGGCAGCTATGGCTACACCTTC; CDR3aa: CASSSGQGSYGYTF
j_gene: TRBJ2-1; v_gene: TRBV27; d_gene: .; abundance: .; CDR3nt: TGTGCCAGCAGTTCCCTGGGGGATGAGCAGTTCTTC; CDR3aa: CASSSLGDEQFF
j_gene: TRBJ2-2; v_gene: TRBV10-3; d_gene: TRBD1; abundance: .; CDR3nt: TGTGCCATCAGTGCCGGGACAGGGCTAAACGGGGAGCTGTTTTTT; CDR3aa: CAISAGTGLNGELFF
j_gene: TRBJ2-1; v_gene: TRBV27; d_gene: .; abundance: .; CDR3nt: TGTGCCAGCAGTTTATCGCCAATCCCGAGCGGCTACAATGAGCAGTTCTTC; CDR3aa: CASSLSPIPSGYNEQFF
j_gene: TRBJ2-3; v_gene: TRBV12-5; d_gene: .; abundance: .; CDR3nt: TGTGCTAGTGGTTTGGGTCTAGATACGCAGTATTTT; CDR3aa: CASGLGLDTQYF
j_gene: TRBJ2-7; v_gene: TRBV11-2; d_gene: TRBD2; abundance: .; CDR3nt: TGTGCCAGCAGTGAACCTGGACTAGCCCTCTACGAGCAGTACTTC; CDR3aa: CASSEPGLALYEQYF